This T cell receptor beta chain was captured in a study of graft-versus-host responses after intestinal transplantation. J was trimmed by 4 bases and V by 6 bases; bases with no gene match: 11. CDR1 is MDHEN and CDR2 is SYDVKM in the germline V gene. The CDR3 loop spans 18 amino acids. The repertoire was sequenced with immunoSEQ multiplex PCR; TCRdb's copy has only in-frame clones and lacks some. The sample records approximately 24,000 clones, over 90% being singletons. Overall study results and limits: The highest levels of circulating GvH clones went along with early declines in HvG clones after transplant. In recipient marrow, GvH clones were found, and some appeared first in ileum or blood.

Details on this clone: Antigen specificity is unknown.

The sequence derives from a human patient who received an intestinal transplant, so some T cells may come from the graft donor. Specimen: PBMCs, collected almost 40 days after intestinal transplant. The genes are TRBV28 and TRBJ2-2, with 13 bases that match TRBD2. CDR3 nucleotide sequence: TGTGCCAGCAGACGGACTAGCGGGAGAGTGGATGGCACCGGGGAGCTGTTTTTT. It translates to CASRRTSGRVDGTGELFF.